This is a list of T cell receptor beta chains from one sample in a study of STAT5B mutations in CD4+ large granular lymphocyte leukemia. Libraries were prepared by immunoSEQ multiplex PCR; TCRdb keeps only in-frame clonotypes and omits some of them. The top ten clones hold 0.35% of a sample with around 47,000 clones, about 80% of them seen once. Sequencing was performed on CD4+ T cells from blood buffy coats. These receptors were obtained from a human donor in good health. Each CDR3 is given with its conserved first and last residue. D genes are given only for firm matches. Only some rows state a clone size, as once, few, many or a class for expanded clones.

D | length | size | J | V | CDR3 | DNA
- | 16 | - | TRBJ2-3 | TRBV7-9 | CASSPAPGPGTDTQYF | TGTGCCAGCAGCCCAGCTCCGGGACCCGGCACAGATACGCAGTATTTT
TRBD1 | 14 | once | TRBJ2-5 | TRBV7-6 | CASSLEQGGETQYF | TGTGCCAGCAGCTTAGAACAGGGGGGAGAGACCCAGTACTTC
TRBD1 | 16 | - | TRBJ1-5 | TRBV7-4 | CASSFAGGGGNQPQHF | TGTGCCAGCAGCTTCGCAGGAGGGGGCGGCAATCAGCCCCAGCATTTT
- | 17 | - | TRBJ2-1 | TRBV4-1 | CASSQEGRGRTYNEQFF | TGCGCCAGCAGCCAAGAAGGCCGGGGGCGAACCTACAATGAGCAGTTCTTC
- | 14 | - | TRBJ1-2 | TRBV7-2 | CASTAGPSGYGYTF | TGTGCCAGCACCGCAGGGCCTTCCGGATATGGCTACACCTTC
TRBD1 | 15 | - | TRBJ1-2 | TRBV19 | CASSIGSGGIGGYTF | TGTGCCAGTAGTATAGGTTCAGGGGGCATAGGTGGCTACACCTTC
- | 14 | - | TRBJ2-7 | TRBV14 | CASTPSRATYEQYF | TGTGCCAGCACACCTTCCAGGGCCACCTACGAGCAGTACTTC
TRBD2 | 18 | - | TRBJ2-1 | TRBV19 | CASFSGTSAEAPYNEQFF | TGTGCCAGTTTTTCCGGGACTAGCGCCGAAGCTCCCTACAATGAGCAGTTCTTC
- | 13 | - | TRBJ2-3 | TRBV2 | CASSLGGTDTQYF | TGTGCCAGCAGTCTAGGAGGCACAGATACGCAGTATTTT
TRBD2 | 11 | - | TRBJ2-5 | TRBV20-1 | CSARGGETQYF | TGCAGTGCTAGGGGGGGGGAGACCCAGTACTTC
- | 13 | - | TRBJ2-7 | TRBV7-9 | CASSSAGSTEQYF | TGTGCCAGCAGCTCCGCCGGGAGTACCGAGCAGTACTTC
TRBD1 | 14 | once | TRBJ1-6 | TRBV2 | CASSKGDRDSPLHF | TGTGCCAGCAGTAAAGGGGACAGGGATTCACCCCTCCACTTT
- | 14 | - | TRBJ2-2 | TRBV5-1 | CASSGGLNTGELFF | TGCGCCAGCAGCGGTGGGCTTAACACCGGGGAGCTGTTTTTT
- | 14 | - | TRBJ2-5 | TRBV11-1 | CASSRIQGGETQYF | TGTGCCAGCAGCCGTATCCAGGGGGGGGAGACCCAGTACTTC
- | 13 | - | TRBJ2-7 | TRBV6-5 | CASSYSTSYEQYF | TGTGCCAGCAGTTACTCGACCTCCTACGAGCAGTACTTC
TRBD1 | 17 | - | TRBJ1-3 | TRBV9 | CASSAPQGLYSGNTIYF | TGTGCCAGCAGCGCTCCACAGGGGCTCTACTCTGGAAACACCATATATTTT
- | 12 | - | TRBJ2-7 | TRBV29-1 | CSVEVKNYEQYF | TGCAGCGTTGAGGTCAAAAACTACGAGCAGTACTTC
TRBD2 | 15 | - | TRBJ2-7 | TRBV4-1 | CASSQGTSSSYEQYF | TGCGCCAGCAGCCAGGGGACTAGCAGCAGCTACGAGCAGTACTTC
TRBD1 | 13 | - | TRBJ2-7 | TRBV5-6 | CASSRRDRDEQYF | TGTGCCAGCAGTCGACGTGACAGGGACGAGCAGTACTTC
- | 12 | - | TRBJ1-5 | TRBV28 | CATHGGHQPQHF | TGTGCCACCCACGGGGGGCATCAGCCCCAGCATTTT
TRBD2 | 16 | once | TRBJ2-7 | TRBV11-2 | CASSGRTSGGTYEQYF | TGTGCCAGCAGCGGTAGGACTAGCGGGGGGACCTACGAGCAGTACTTC
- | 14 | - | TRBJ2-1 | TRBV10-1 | CASSERRNYNEQFF | TGCGCCAGCAGTGAGCGTAGGAATTACAATGAGCAGTTCTTC
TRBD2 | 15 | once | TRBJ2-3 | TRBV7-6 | CASSLRAGYGDTQYF | TGTGCCAGCAGCCTTAGAGCGGGGTATGGAGATACGCAGTATTTT
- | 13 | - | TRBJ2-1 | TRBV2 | CASRRDLGDEQFF | TGTGCCAGCAGACGGGACTTGGGCGATGAGCAGTTCTTC
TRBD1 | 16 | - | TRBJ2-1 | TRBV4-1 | CASSQVVDRGRFEQFF | TGCGCCAGCAGCCAAGTTGTGGACAGGGGGCGCTTTGAGCAGTTCTTC
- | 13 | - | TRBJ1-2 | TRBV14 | CASSPSGASGYTF | TGTGCCAGCAGCCCATCGGGGGCCAGTGGCTACACCTTC
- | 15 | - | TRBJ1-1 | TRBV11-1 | CASSLDLGPPGQAFF | TGTGCCAGCAGCTTAGACTTAGGGCCCCCGGGTCAAGCTTTCTTT
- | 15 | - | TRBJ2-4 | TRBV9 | CASSVRPQTWSIQYF | TGTGCCAGCAGCGTAAGGCCCCAAACTTGGAGCATTCAGTACTTC
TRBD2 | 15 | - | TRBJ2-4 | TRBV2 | CASSERGGVGNIQYF | TGTGCCAGCAGTGAAAGGGGAGGGGTTGGAAACATTCAGTACTTC
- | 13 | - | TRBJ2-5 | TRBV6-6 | CASRPGPEETQYF | TGTGCCAGCAGGCCCGGACCTGAAGAGACCCAGTACTTC
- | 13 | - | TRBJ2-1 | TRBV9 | CASSSRFSDEQFF | TGTGCCAGCAGCTCCCGTTTTTCGGATGAGCAGTTCTTC
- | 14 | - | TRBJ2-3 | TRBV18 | CASSPPGRTDTQYF | TGTGCCAGCTCACCACCCGGGAGAACAGATACGCAGTATTTT
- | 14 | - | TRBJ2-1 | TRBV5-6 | CASRFGQSYNEQFF | TGTGCCAGCCGTTTTGGGCAATCCTACAATGAGCAGTTCTTC
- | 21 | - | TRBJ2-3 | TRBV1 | CTSSQDPTRLAGKTSTDTQYF | TGCACCAGCAGCCAAGATCCCACCAGGCTAGCGGGGAAAACTAGCACAGATACGCAGTATTTT
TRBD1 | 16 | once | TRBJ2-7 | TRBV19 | CASSRNGVTGIGEQYF | TGTGCCAGTAGTAGGAATGGAGTGACAGGGATTGGCGAGCAGTACTTC
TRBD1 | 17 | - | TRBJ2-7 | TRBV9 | CASSVGPGQGAPYEQYF | TGTGCCAGCAGCGTAGGCCCAGGACAGGGGGCTCCCTACGAGCAGTACTTC
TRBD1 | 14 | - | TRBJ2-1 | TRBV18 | CASSATGENNEQFF | TGTGCCAGCTCCGCGACAGGGGAGAACAATGAGCAGTTCTTC
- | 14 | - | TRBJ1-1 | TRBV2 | CAGKGVGRNTEAFF | TGTGCCGGGAAAGGGGTGGGTCGTAACACTGAAGCTTTCTTT
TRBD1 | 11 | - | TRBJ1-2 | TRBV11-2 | CASSPRTGATF | TGTGCCAGCAGCCCGAGGACAGGGGCCACCTTC
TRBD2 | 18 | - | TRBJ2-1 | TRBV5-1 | CASSTGLAGGLSYNEQFF | TGCGCCAGCAGCACGGGACTAGCGGGAGGACTGTCCTACAATGAGCAGTTCTTC
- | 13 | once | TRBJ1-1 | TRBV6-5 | CASQRVLNTEAFF | TGTGCCAGTCAGAGGGTCCTGAACACTGAAGCTTTCTTT
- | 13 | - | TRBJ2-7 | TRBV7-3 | CASSRNPGYEQYF | TGTGCCAGCAGCCGCAACCCGGGATACGAGCAGTACTTC
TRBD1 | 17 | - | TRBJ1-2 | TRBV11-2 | CASSLAGTGKANYGYTF | TGTGCCAGCAGCTTAGCCGGGACAGGAAAAGCTAACTATGGCTACACCTTC
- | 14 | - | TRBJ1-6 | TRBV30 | CAWSLVARNSPLHF | TGTGCCTGGAGTCTGGTCGCCCGTAATTCACCCCTCCACTTT
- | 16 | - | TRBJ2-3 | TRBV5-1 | CASSLPGSAEKDTQYF | TGCGCCAGCAGCTTGCCGGGCTCCGCGGAGAAAGATACGCAGTATTTT
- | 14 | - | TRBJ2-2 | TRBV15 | CATSRGPYTGELFF | TGTGCCACCAGCAGGGGGCCGTACACCGGGGAGCTGTTTTTT
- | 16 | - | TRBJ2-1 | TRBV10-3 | CAISGTAFSSYNEQFF | TGTGCCATCAGTGGGACAGCCTTTAGCTCCTACAATGAGCAGTTCTTC
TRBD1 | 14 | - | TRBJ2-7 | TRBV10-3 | CAISRDRESYEQYF | TGTGCCATCAGCCGGGACAGGGAGTCCTACGAGCAGTACTTC
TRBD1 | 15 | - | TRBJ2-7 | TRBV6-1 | CASRLDEGASYEQYF | TGTGCCAGCAGGCTAGATGAGGGGGCCTCCTACGAGCAGTACTTC
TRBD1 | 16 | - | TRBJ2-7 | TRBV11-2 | CASSLDPTGAVYEQYF | TGTGCCAGCAGCTTAGATCCCACAGGGGCTGTCTACGAGCAGTACTTC
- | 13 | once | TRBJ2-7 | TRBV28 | CASSGKWAYEQYF | TGTGCCAGCAGTGGGAAGTGGGCCTACGAGCAGTACTTC